Shown below are 17 T cell receptor beta chains from a single sample sequenced in a study of blood T cell repertoires in COVID-19. The method was immunoSEQ multiplex PCR; TCRdb's version includes in-frame clones alone and lacks a portion of them. Here the sample spans 150,000 to 200,000 clones, around three quarters being singletons. Sequencing used PBMCs or T cells enriched from blood (not recorded which). Receptor source: a woman between 50 and 59 years old with acute COVID-19.

In this sample, this clone turned up once. The rearrangement uses TRBV2 and TRBJ2-1; 9 positions match TRBD2. The CDR3 is 13 residues long. V lost 6 bases, J lost 6 bases, and 3 bases stayed unmatched. CDR1 SNHLY and CDR2 FYNNEI come from the germline V gene. This CDR3 reads CASRSGGLNEQFF. CDR3 DNA sequence: TGTGCCAGCAGGAGCGGGGGGCTCAATGAGCAGTTCTTC.

This clone was picked up a small number of times. This rearrangement joins TRBV6-1 to TRBJ2-6, with D hard to call. Germline CDR1 and CDR2: MNHNS and SASEGT. The V end was cut by 1 base, the J end by 3 bases, with 7 bases between. The length of the CDR3 is 15 residues. CDR3 sequence (DNA): TGTGCCAGCAGTGAAGGCCGGGTTGGGGCCAACGTCCTGACTTTC. It codes for CASSEGRVGANVLTF.

The chain links TRBV19 to TRBJ2-1; D is undetermined. This CDR3 is 15 amino acids long. V lost 3 bases to trimming and J lost 0 bases, with 9 bases between them. Germline V gives CDR1 LNHDA, CDR2 SQIVND (reference sequence). The CDR3 nucleotides are TGTGCCAGTAGTATGGTCAAGAGCTCCTACAATGAGCAGTTCTTC. It codes for CASSMVKSSYNEQFF.

This clone was observed a single time. The chain has TRBV5-4 and TRBJ2-5; D is undetermined. This CDR3 is 13 amino acids long. Per the germline V gene, CDR1 is SGHNT and CDR2 is YYREEE (reference sequence). V lost 0 bases, J lost 1 base, and 4 bases lay in between. The chain's CDR3 is CASSLGLQETQYF. CDR3 sequence (DNA): TGTGCCAGCAGCTTGGGGCTCCAAGAGACCCAGTACTTC.

This chain links TRBV9 with TRBJ1-3; D is possibly TRBD1 (6 bases). Germline CDR1 reads SGDLS; CDR2 reads YYNGEE. The length of the CDR3 is 13 residues. V was pared by 5 bases and J by 2 bases, with 8 bases between. The CDR3 sequence is CASRGATGNTIYF. As DNA, the CDR3 is TGTGCCAGCAGGGGGGCGACTGGAAACACCATATATTTT.

This clone was counted only a few times. The chain links TRBV7-9 to TRBJ1-5; D remains ambiguous. CDR1 and CDR2 from the germline V gene are SEHNR and FQNEAQ (reference sequence). This CDR3 comprises 13 residues. V lost 3 bases, J lost 0 bases, and 3 bases lay in between. The CDR3 is CASSFNSNQPQHF. CDR3 nucleotides: TGTGCCAGCAGCTTCAATAGCAATCAGCCCCAGCATTTT.

This clone was counted only a few times. The chain has TRBV12-3 or TRBV12-4 and TRBJ1-5, with 8 bases that match TRBD1. The CDR3 runs to 13 residues. The V gene end was trimmed by 6 bases and the J gene end by 6 bases; junction bases not matched to a gene: 4. CDR3 bases: TGTGCCAGCAGGACAGGGGTCGTTCAGCCCCAGCATTTT. Amino acid sequence: CASRTGVVQPQHF.

The genes are TRBV19 and TRBJ1-5, with D perhaps TRBD1 (5 bases). This CDR3 spans 15 amino acids. Trimming took 6 bases from V and 6 from J, leaving 18 bases between them. Germline CDR1 is LNHDA and CDR2 is SQIVND (reference sequence). CDR3: CASRNAGGGGQPQHF. The DNA for the CDR3 is TGTGCCAGTAGAAATGCCGGGGGAGGAGGTCAGCCCCAGCATTTT.

This clone has only one observation. As DNA, the CDR3 is TGTGCCAGCAGCTCGGGACTAGCGGGGACCCCCTACAATGAGCAGTTCTTC. It yields the protein CASSSGLAGTPYNEQFF. This chain links TRBV7-9 with TRBJ2-1, with TRBD2 identical over 13 bases. This CDR3 comprises 17 residues. J lost 2 bases, V lost 4 bases, and 5 bases had no gene match. Germline assignment: CDR1 SEHNR and CDR2 FQNEAQ (reference sequence).

CDR3 coding DNA: TGCGCCAGCAGCTTGGGCGGGGGGCCCCCAGATACGCAGTATTTT. This codes for CASSLGGGPPDTQYF. The chain is built from TRBV5-1 and TRBJ2-3; TRBD2 aligns across 8 bases. The CDR3 runs to 15 residues. V dropped 0 bases and J dropped 4; count of bases not matched to a gene: 4. CDR1 is SGHRS, CDR2 YFSETQ, per germline. The whole variable domain, remainder taken from reference TRBV5-1 and TRBJ2-3, is KAGVTQTPRYLIKTRGQQVTLSCSPISGHRSVSWYQQTPGQGLQFLFEYFSETQRNKGNFPGRFSGRQFSNSRSEMNVSTLELGDSALYLCASSLGGGPPDTQYFGPGTRLTVL.

To note about this clone: An end of the junction differs from the germline gene, which may be a read error. The rearrangement joins TRBV11-3 to TRBJ2-5, with 10 bases fitting TRBD2. Per the germline V gene, CDR1 is SGHNT and CDR2 is YENEEA. This CDR3 has 15 residues. The DNA for the CDR3 is TGTGCCAGCAGATTAGGACTAGCGGACCAAGAGACCCAGTACTTC. It specifies CASRLGLADQETQYF. Supplemented by reference TRBV11-3 and TRBJ2-5, the full variable domain reads EAGVVQSPRYKIIEKKQPVAFWCNPISGHNTLYWYLQNLGQGPELLIRYENEEAVDDSQLPKDRFSAERLKGVDSTLKIQPAELGDSAVYLCASRLGLADQETQYFGPGTRLLVL.

CDR3 DNA: TGTGCCAGCAGATCTCAGGGGACGGGGAACACTGAAGCTTTCTTT. Its protein product is CASRSQGTGNTEAFF. V and J are TRBV2 and TRBJ1-1, with D tentatively TRBD1 (6 bases). Germline V gene sequence: CDR1 SNHLY, CDR2 FYNNEI. CDR3 length: 15 amino acids. The V and J ends lost 6 bases and 1 base respectively, with 15 bases between them.

V is TRBV6-1 and J is TRBJ1-2; TRBD1 is a possible D gene (6 bases). There are 13 residues in the CDR3. Germline V gene lookup returns CDR1 MNHNS and CDR2 SASEGT. Trimming shortened V by 2 bases and J by 4 bases, and 8 bases separated the two germline ends. The CDR3 sequence: CASSESTGYGYTF. The CDR3 region has the DNA TGTGCCAGCAGTGAATCGACAGGCTATGGCTACACCTTC.

J is TRBJ2-1 and V is TRBV28; 10 nucleotides align to TRBD1. The CDR3 is 15 amino acids. CDR1 and CDR2 from the germline V gene are MDHEN and SYDVKM. Trimming cost V 6 bases and J 2 bases; bases outside gene matches: 4. DNA of the CDR3: TGTGCCAGCAGGGCCGGGACAGGGGCCTACAATGAGCAGTTCTTC. This encodes CASRAGTGAYNEQFF. The complete variable domain, with remaining parts taken from reference TRBV28 and TRBJ2-1, reads DVKVTQSSRYLVKRTGEKVFLECVQDMDHENMFWYRQDPGLGLRLIYFSYDVKMKEKGDIPEGYSVSREKKERFSLILESASTNQTSMYLCASRAGTGAYNEQFFGPGTRLTVL.

The chain couples TRBV19 to TRBJ1-1; D remains unclear. The CDR3 spans 13 residues. Between the trimmed V and J ends, which lost 3 bases and 1 base, there was a span of 6 bases. Germline CDR1 reads LNHDA; CDR2 reads SQIVND (reference sequence). The CDR3 sequence is CASSIPGNTEAFF. The DNA for the CDR3 is TGTGCCAGTAGTATCCCGGGGAACACTGAAGCTTTCTTT. The full variable domain, its missing parts supplied by reference TRBV19 and TRBJ1-1, is DGGITQSPKYLFRKEGQNVTLSCEQNLNHDAMYWYRQDPGQGLRLIYYSQIVNDFQKGDIAEGYSVSREKKESFPLTVTSAQKNPTAFYLCASSIPGNTEAFFGQGTRLTVV.

The rearrangement uses TRBV25-1 and TRBJ1-1; tentative D call: TRBD1 (6 bases). V gave up 9 bases and J gave up 6 bases, with 14 bases separating them. The CDR3 sequence is 12 residues long. The germline CDR1 and CDR2 sequences are MGHDK and SYGVNS. The CDR3 bases are TGTGCCAGTGAGAACAGGGTTCCTGAAGCTTTCTTT. It specifies CASENRVPEAFF.

The chain employs TRBV6-5 and TRBJ2-2, with 8 bases lining up with TRBD1. With V trimmed by 8 bases and J by 1 base, 3 bases remained unmatched. CDR3 length equals 14 residues. Germline CDR1 reads MNHEY; CDR2 reads SVGAGI. CDR3 sequence (DNA): TGTGCCAGCGACAGGGGAGAGAACACCGGGGAGCTGTTTTTT. Translated: CASDRGENTGELFF.